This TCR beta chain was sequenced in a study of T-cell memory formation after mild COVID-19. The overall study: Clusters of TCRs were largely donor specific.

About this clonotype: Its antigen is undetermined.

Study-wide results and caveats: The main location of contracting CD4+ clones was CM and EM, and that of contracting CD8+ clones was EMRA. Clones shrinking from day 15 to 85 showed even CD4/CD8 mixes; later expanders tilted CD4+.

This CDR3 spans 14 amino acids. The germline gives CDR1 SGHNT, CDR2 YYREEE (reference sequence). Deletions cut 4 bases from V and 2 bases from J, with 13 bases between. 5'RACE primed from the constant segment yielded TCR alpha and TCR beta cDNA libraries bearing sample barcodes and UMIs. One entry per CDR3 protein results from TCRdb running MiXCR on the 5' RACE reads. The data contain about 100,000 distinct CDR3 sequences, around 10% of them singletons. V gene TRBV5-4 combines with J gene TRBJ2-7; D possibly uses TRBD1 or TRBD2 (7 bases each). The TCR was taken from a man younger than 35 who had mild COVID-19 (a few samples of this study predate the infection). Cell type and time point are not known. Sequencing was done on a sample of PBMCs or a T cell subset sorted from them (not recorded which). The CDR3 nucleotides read TGTGCCAGCAGCGGGAGGGACAGTGCCTACGAGCAGTACTTC. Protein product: CASSGRDSAYEQYF.